This T cell receptor (beta chain) was found in a study of T-cell reconstitution after alpha-beta-depleted transplantation in children. Whole-study results and caveats: At one year after transplant, newly produced T cells mostly accounted for T-cell counts and diversity. About two months after transplant, alpha-beta T cells reportedly came from several hundred expanded graft clones.

Of note for this clonotype: Its antigen remains unidentified.

Unique molecular identifiers were incorporated into the prepared TCRbeta library. TCRdb recomputed calls from the PCR reads with MiXCR, one row per CDR3 protein. The table shows about 300,000 distinct CDR3 sequences, with just over 7.5% occurring only once. V was clipped by 4 bases and J by 5 bases, with 14 bases between them. This CDR3 comprises 15 residues. CDR1 and CDR2 (germline): SGHTA, FQGTGA. The receptor was derived from a female patient aged 2-9 years who had a stem cell transplant for Fanconi anemia, so the T cells may come from the graft donor. The source was peripheral blood, collected 360 days after TCRalphabeta/CD19-depleted stem cell transplant. This chain links TRBV7-3 with TRBJ2-2, with TRBD2 as a possible D gene (5 bases). The CDR3 nucleotides are TGTGCCAGCAGCTCATCCTTGGGGAGTACCGGGGAGCTGTTTTTT. Amino acids: CASSSSLGSTGELFF.